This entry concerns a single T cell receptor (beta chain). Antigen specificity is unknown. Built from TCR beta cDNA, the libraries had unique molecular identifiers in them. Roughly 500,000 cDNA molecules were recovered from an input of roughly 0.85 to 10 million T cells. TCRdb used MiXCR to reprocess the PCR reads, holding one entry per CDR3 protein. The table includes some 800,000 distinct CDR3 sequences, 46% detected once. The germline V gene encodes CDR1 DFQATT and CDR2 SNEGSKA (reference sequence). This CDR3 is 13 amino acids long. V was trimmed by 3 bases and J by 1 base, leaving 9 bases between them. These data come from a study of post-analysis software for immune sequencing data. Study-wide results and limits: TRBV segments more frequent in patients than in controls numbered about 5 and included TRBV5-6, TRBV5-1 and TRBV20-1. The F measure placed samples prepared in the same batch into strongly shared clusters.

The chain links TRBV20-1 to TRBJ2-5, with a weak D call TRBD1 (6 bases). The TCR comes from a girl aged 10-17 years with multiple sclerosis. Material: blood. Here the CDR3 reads CSARGHPQETQYF. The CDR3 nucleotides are TGCAGTGCTAGGGGACATCCCCAAGAGACCCAGTACTTC.